The 18 T cell receptor beta chains given below trace back to one sample, sequenced in a study of CD8 T cells in ankylosing spondylitis. TCRdb reprocessed the 5' RACE reads with MiXCR, giving one entry per CDR3 protein. The sample comprises some 250,000 distinct CDR3 sequences, roughly a quarter of which are singletons, and roughly 0.67% rests with the top ten. Sample: blood, either unsorted or a sorted T cell fraction (not recorded which). The receptor source for this set is a male donor with ankylosing spondylitis or in good health (not recorded which).

In this sample, this clonotype turned up a few times. Here the CDR3 reads CATGDAGANVLTF. CDR3 sequence (DNA): TGTGCCACCGGGGACGCTGGGGCCAACGTCCTGACTTTC. V and J are TRBV12-3 or TRBV12-4 and TRBJ2-6; D possibly matches TRBD1 or TRBD2 (5 bases each). The CDR3 has 13 residues. V was cut by 10 bases and J by 2 bases, with 9 bases left in between.

The genes are TRBV7-9 and TRBJ2-7; no firm D call. The CDR3 loop spans 15 amino acids. Trimming took 5 bases from V and 2 from J, leaving 16 bases between them. From germline, CDR1 is SEHNR and CDR2 FQNEAQ (reference sequence). The CDR3 loop is CASSVGAAIPYEQYF. In DNA form, the CDR3 reads TGTGCCAGCAGCGTTGGAGCCGCAATTCCCTACGAGCAGTACTTC. The full variable domain, with the rest looked up from reference TRBV7-9 and TRBJ2-7, is DTGVSQNPRHKITKRGQNVTFRCDPISEHNRLYWYRQTLGQGPEFLTYFQNEAQLEKSRLLSDRFSAERPKGSFSTLEIQRTEQGDSAMYLCASSVGAAIPYEQYFGPGTRLTVT.

The rearrangement joins TRBV20-1 to TRBJ2-2; tentative D call: TRBD1 (6 bases). CDR1 is DFQATT, CDR2 SNEGSKA, per germline (reference sequence). V lost 3 bases and J lost 3, with 14 bases in between. The CDR3 totals 15 residues. This CDR3 is CSARPGQLDTGELFF. CDR3 DNA sequence: TGCAGTGCTAGGCCCGGACAGTTAGACACCGGGGAGCTGTTTTTT.

This clonotype was recorded a few times. The chain uses TRBV12-3 or TRBV12-4 and TRBJ2-5; TRBD2 is a possible D gene (6 bases). The length of the CDR3 is 12 residues. V dropped 7 bases and J dropped 5 bases, with 11 bases sitting between them. The CDR3 spells CASIAEGETQYF. In nucleotides, the CDR3 is TGTGCCAGCATCGCGGAGGGGGAGACCCAGTACTTC.

This clonotype appeared many times. The CDR3 sequence is CSVEQDLLYYNEQFF. The DNA for the CDR3 is TGCAGCGTTGAACAGGACCTATTATACTACAATGAGCAGTTCTTC. This rearrangement joins TRBV29-1 to TRBJ2-1; D is unclear. The CDR3 sequence is 15 residues long. From germline, CDR1 is SQVTM and CDR2 ANQGSEA. The V end lost 2 bases, the J end lost 3 bases, and 14 bases lay between the germline ends.

The gene calls are TRBV20-1 and TRBJ2-1; TRBD2 might be the D (5 bases). The CDR3 covers 16 residues. Germline V gives CDR1 DFQATT, CDR2 SNEGSKA (reference sequence). With 7 bases removed from V and 0 bases from J, the gap between germline ends came to 19 bases. CDR3 amino acids: CSVLDPSRDSYNEQFF. CDR3 DNA: TGCAGTGTCCTTGATCCTAGCCGTGACTCCTACAATGAGCAGTTCTTC.

This clonotype was detected only a few times. The chain has TRBV2 and TRBJ2-2, with D tentatively TRBD2 (6 bases). The germline V and J ends were trimmed by 7 bases and 7 bases, with 13 bases remaining between them. Germline V CDR1 and CDR2: SNHLY, FYNNEI. The CDR3 spans 13 residues. CDR3 protein: CASKASDSGELFF. The CDR3 nucleotides read TGTGCCAGCAAAGCTAGCGACAGCGGGGAGCTGTTTTTT.

V and J are TRBV12-3 or TRBV12-4 and TRBJ2-2; D perhaps matches TRBD1 (5 bases). The CDR3 contains 13 residues. Trimming took 5 bases from V and 7 from J, leaving 11 bases between them. The CDR3 loop is CASSGQGIGELFF. CDR3 nucleotides: TGTGCCAGCAGTGGCCAGGGAATCGGGGAGCTGTTTTTT.

The V gene is TRBV12-3 or TRBV12-4, the J gene TRBJ2-3, with 7 nucleotides matching TRBD1. Losses at the gene ends were 6 bases for V and 6 bases for J; bases not matched to a gene: 9. The CDR3 extends over 14 amino acids. The CDR3 here is CASRRQGREDTQYF. For the CDR3, the DNA is TGTGCCAGCAGGAGACAGGGAAGGGAGGATACGCAGTATTTT.

The chain has TRBV29-1 and TRBJ2-1, with 12 bases aligning to TRBD2. This CDR3 is built from 15 residues. Germline loops: CDR1 SQVTM, CDR2 ANQGSEA. The J segment lost 4 bases and the V segment lost 6 bases, leaving 7 bases of the junction unmatched. CDR3 sequence: CSVVLAGGMYNEQFF. CDR3 nucleotide sequence: TGCAGCGTGGTACTAGCGGGGGGCATGTACAATGAGCAGTTCTTC.

This clonotype showed up just a few times. J is TRBJ2-7 and V is TRBV20-1, with a possible D match to TRBD2 (6 bases). Trimming removed 0 bases at V and 3 bases at J, with 15 bases between. Germline CDR1 reads DFQATT; CDR2 reads SNEGSKA (reference sequence). The CDR3 is 15 amino acids. The CDR3 nucleotides are TGCAGTGCTAGAGATCGAGGAGGGAGATACTACGAGCAGTACTTC. Its protein product is CSARDRGGRYYEQYF.

V gene TRBV7-8 combines with J gene TRBJ2-4; 7 bases are shared with TRBD1. Germline V CDR1 and CDR2: SGHVS, FQNEAQ. The V segment lost 3 bases and the J segment 1 base; nucleotides outside the gene matches: 0. This CDR3 has 14 residues. The CDR3 sequence: CASSFRGAKNIQYF. For the CDR3, the DNA is TGTGCCAGCAGCTTCAGGGGGGCCAAAAACATTCAGTACTTC.

V gene TRBV5-6 combines with J gene TRBJ2-1; weak D call: TRBD2 (5 bases). Germline values: CDR1 SGHDT, CDR2 YYEEEE. Trimming stripped 1 base from V and 9 bases from J, with 11 bases between. The length of the CDR3 is 13 residues. The CDR3 spells CASSLLRSGEQFF. CDR3 sequence (DNA): TGTGCCAGCAGCTTGTTGAGGAGCGGTGAGCAGTTCTTC.

The V gene is TRBV12-3 or TRBV12-4, the J gene TRBJ2-7, with D maybe TRBD2 (7 bases). Trimming removed 5 bases from V and 5 bases from J, with 16 bases in between. The CDR3 length is 14 residues. The CDR3 here is CASSPTGGYDEQYF. The CDR3 DNA reads TGTGCCAGCAGTCCTACGGGGGGCTACGACGAGCAGTACTTC.

This clonotype was counted many times. Because the CDR3's place on the DNA is in doubt, the DNA is left out and the CDR3 is given as listed by TCRdb. V is TRBV29-1 and J is TRBJ2-1; the table calls TRBD2, which could not be checked here. The germline gives CDR1 SQVTM, CDR2 ANQGSEA. Ends included, the CDR3 has 11 residues. This chain's CDR3 is CSVASGAGEFF.

The rearrangement uses TRBV20-1 and TRBJ2-3; no reliable D call. Germline loops: CDR1 DFQATT, CDR2 SNEGSKA (reference sequence). This CDR3 is built from 14 residues. The V end lost 6 bases, the J end lost 0 bases, and 13 bases lay between the germline ends. The DNA of the CDR3 is TGCAGTGCCACAGACTTGGGTAGCACAGATACGCAGTATTTT. Protein product: CSATDLGSTDTQYF.

This clonotype was counted a few times. V and J are TRBV29-1 and TRBJ2-3; TRBD1 agrees at 7 bases. V was clipped by 6 bases and J by 3 bases; unmatched bases: 3. The CDR3 is 12 residues long. Germline values: CDR1 SQVTM, CDR2 ANQGSEA. CDR3 DNA sequence: TGCAGCGTGGAACAGGGGACAGATACGCAGTATTTT. Translated: CSVEQGTDTQYF.

This chain uses TRBV7-8 with TRBJ2-5; weak D call: TRBD2 (7 bases). The CDR3 totals 14 residues. Germline V gives CDR1 SGHVS, CDR2 FQNEAQ. V lost 4 bases and J 5 bases, leaving 14 bases between the germline ends. This CDR3 reads CASSSLGGGETQYF. CDR3 DNA sequence: TGTGCCAGCAGCTCCCTGGGAGGGGGGGAGACCCAGTACTTC.